This T cell receptor (beta chain) was recorded in a study of brain T cells in children with intractable seizures. Study conclusions and caveats: Clones missing pre-surgery may reflect undersampling of that blood sample. HCMV serostatus was not known, and viral specificity came from CDR3 similarity only.

The sequenced cases were selected for having the highest brain T cell transcript signatures. Pre-surgery treatment included at least one anti-epileptic drug. Libraries were prepared by immunoSEQ multiplex PCR; TCRdb keeps only in-frame clonotypes and omits some of them. The sample has around 100,000 clones; under 95% are singletons. The CDR3 is 17 residues long. Details on this clone: Its cognate antigen is unknown.

Sequencing was performed on peripheral blood, taken at surgery. The clonotype was recovered from a boy under two years old with hemimegalencephaly and intractable seizures. The rearrangement uses TRBV21-1 and TRBJ1-4. TRBV21-1 is tagged as a pseudogene. The CDR3 DNA sequence: TGTGCCAGCAGCAAATGGCTTGGGAGCCCGGAGAATGAAAAACTGTTTTTT. Translated: CASSKWLGSPENEKLFF.